This T cell receptor (beta chain) was recovered during a study of early T cells in non-severe SARS-CoV-2 infection. The overall study: The study sequenced bulk RNA from unsorted whole blood, with chains unpaired.

The length of the CDR3 is 11 residues. Trimming removed 6 bases at V and 6 bases at J, with 6 bases between. Germline values: CDR1 ENHRY, CDR2 SYGVKD. This clonotype has a count of ten or more. TCRdb redid the calling of the 5' RACE reads with MiXCR, one entry per CDR3 protein. The sample records some 55,000 distinct CDR3 sequences, more than 10% being singletons. The chain recombines TRBV10-3 with TRBJ2-1; D uncertain. The source of this sequence is an adult who was a healthcare worker with PCR-confirmed SARS-CoV-2 infection or an uninfected control (not recorded which). The input for sequencing was whole blood, taken at baseline. The CDR3 loop is CAISVGNEQFF. The CDR3 region has the DNA TGTGCCATCAGCGTCGGCAATGAGCAGTTCTTC.